This T cell receptor (beta chain) was captured by sequencing in a study of regulatory T cells in long-lasting Graves disease. Study details: Graves' patients with a new diagnosis had received antithyroid drugs under 3 months. General observations from the study: Among samples with persistent disease, TRBV28, TRBJ1-2 and TRBJ2-5 were favored.

This CDR3 contains 14 residues. V was trimmed by 3 bases and J by 7 bases, leaving 18 bases between them. CDR1 and CDR2 from the germline V gene are DFQATT and SNEGSKA (reference sequence). CDR3-region Arm-PCR and iRepertoire HTBI primers produced the TCR beta libraries. Each CDR3 protein is one row after TCRdb ran MiXCR on the multiplex PCR reads. The sample shows a few hundred thousand distinct CDR3 sequences, about 20% of them seen only once. The time point was: newly diagnosed GD, antithyroid drugs for less than 3 months. Researchers made the TCR library from RNA that was extracted from PBMCs. Ten or more counts support this clonotype. Antigen specificity is unknown. This sample also belongs to another study, concerning T cells in Graves' hyperthyroidism and ophthalmopathy. From that paper: Those patients with uncontrolled infection, other autoimmune disease, pregnancy or lactation were excluded. Primed by the HTBI set, a first-round RT-PCR was run on the TCR CDR3.

The clonotype originates from a woman in her thirties with Graves disease. The chain uses TRBV20-1 and TRBJ1-1; D remains ambiguous. The source was peripheral blood mononuclear cells (PBMCs), collected at new diagnosis, from a patient treated with antithyroid drugs. This CDR3 reads CSASRSGSVVEAFF. CDR3 bases: TGCAGTGCTAGTAGGTCGGGGAGTGTCGTTGAAGCTTTCTTT.